These 23 T cell receptor beta chains were all obtained from the same sample, sequenced in a study of cytomegalovirus exposure and HLA in healthy donors. PCR used 60 Vbeta primers and 13 Jbeta primers. Clones were sequenced by immunoSEQ multiplex PCR, and TCRdb holds only the in-frame ones, with some missing. Here the sample table reports about 58,000 clones. The sequencing sample was made of PBMCs. The receptors were gathered from a woman under 30 in good health and CMV-seronegative.

This sequence joins TRBV5-6 and TRBJ2-7; D perhaps matches TRBD1 (5 bases). Trimming removed 1 base at V and 7 bases at J, with 9 bases between. The CDR3 spans 12 residues. Germline lookup yields CDR1 SGHDT and CDR2 YYEEEE. This CDR3 reads CASSLRGGEQYF. Written as DNA, the CDR3 is TGTGCCAGCAGCTTGAGGGGTGGGGAGCAGTACTTC.

The V gene is TRBV4-1, the J gene TRBJ1-6, with 9 positions matching TRBD1. Germline CDR1 MGHRA, CDR2 YSYEKL. With V trimmed by 4 bases and J by 8 bases, 3 bases remained unmatched. The CDR3 consists of 14 residues. CDR3 protein: CASSLWTGDSPLHF. In DNA, the CDR3 is TGCGCCAGCAGCCTTTGGACAGGGGATTCACCCCTCCACTTT.

The chain couples TRBV2 to TRBJ1-5; D gene unclear. The V gene lost 7 bases and the J gene lost 4 bases, with 11 bases spanning the gap. In germline, CDR1 is SNHLY, CDR2 FYNNEI. The CDR3 covers 13 residues. Here the CDR3 DNA reads TGTGCCAGCATGAGGGATTCGAATCAGCCCCAGCATTTT. This sequence encodes CASMRDSNQPQHF.

The chain recombines TRBV5-6 with TRBJ2-5; 9 bases map to TRBD2. V lost 2 bases to trimming and J lost 5 bases; unmatched junction nucleotides: 7. Germline-derived CDR1 and CDR2 are SGHDT and YYEEEE. The CDR3 is 15 amino acids. The CDR3 DNA follows: TGTGCCAGCAGCTTACGGGGACTAGCTGAGGAGACCCAGTACTTC. This gives the protein CASSLRGLAEETQYF.

The CDR3 DNA reads as TGTGCCAGCAGCCGGACAGTAAACTATGGCTACACCTTC. Translating gives CASSRTVNYGYTF. This rearrangement joins TRBV7-9 to TRBJ1-2; maybe TRBD1 (6 bases). Per the germline V gene, CDR1 is SEHNR and CDR2 is FQNEAQ (reference sequence). V gave up 5 bases and J gave up 2 bases, with 9 bases separating them. The CDR3 spans 13 residues.

The rearrangement uses TRBV10-1 and TRBJ1-2; a possible D gene is TRBD1 (6 bases). This CDR3 contains 13 residues. The germline V gene encodes CDR1 WNHNN and CDR2 SYGVQD (reference sequence). Trimming took off 3 bases at V and 8 bases at J, with 13 bases between the two ends. CDR3 residues: CASSESQGAGYTF. The CDR3 DNA follows: TGCGCCAGCAGTGAATCACAGGGAGCCGGCTACACCTTC.

The chain couples TRBV2 to TRBJ1-4, with a tentative D call TRBD1 (6 bases). Germline lookup yields CDR1 SNHLY and CDR2 FYNNEI. There are 13 residues in the CDR3. V was trimmed by 6 bases and J by 4 bases, leaving 9 bases between them. The CDR3 here is CASRVDSNEKLFF. The CDR3 region has the DNA TGTGCCAGCAGGGTGGACAGTAATGAAAAACTGTTTTTT.

V gene TRBV11-2 combines with J gene TRBJ1-4; no definite D call. The CDR3 consists of 13 residues. V was pared by 7 bases and J by 7 bases, with 13 bases between. Germline loops: CDR1 SGHAT, CDR2 FQNNGV. For the CDR3, the DNA is TGTGCCAGCACCGAGGAAGGTTCTGAAAAACTGTTTTTT. The encoded protein is CASTEEGSEKLFF.

The chain combines TRBV12-5 with TRBJ2-5; tentative D call: TRBD2 (6 bases). The ends were cut back, 3 bases at V and 5 bases at J, with 16 bases in the middle. CDR3 size: 15 residues. The V gene's germline CDR1 is LGHNT and CDR2 FRNRAP. The CDR3: CASGFYPNGGETQYF. The CDR3, as DNA: TGTGCTAGTGGTTTTTATCCAAATGGAGGGGAGACCCAGTACTTC. Full variable domain (rest looked up from reference TRBV12-5 and TRBJ2-5): DARVTQTPRHKVTEMGQEVTMRCQPILGHNTVFWYRQTMMQGLELLAYFRNRAPLDDSGMPKDRFSAEMPDATLATLKIQPSEPRDSAVYFCASGFYPNGGETQYFGPGTRLLVL.

The gene calls are TRBV29-1 and TRBJ1-2; a possible D gene is TRBD1 (5 bases). Trimming cost V 7 bases and J 7 bases, with 19 bases left between them. CDR3 length: 13 residues. Germline V gene lookup returns CDR1 SQVTM and CDR2 ANQGSEA. The CDR3 sequence is CSALPQGAGGYTF. The CDR3 DNA sequence: TGCAGCGCCCTACCCCAGGGTGCTGGTGGCTACACCTTC.

The chain links TRBV6-5 to TRBJ2-1, with a possible D match to TRBD1 (5 bases). V shed 2 bases and J shed 7 bases, with 15 bases lying between them. The V gene's germline CDR1 is MNHEY and CDR2 SVGAGI. There are 15 residues in the CDR3. DNA for the CDR3: TGTGCCAGCAGTTACCAGCCGAAAGGGGCGAATGAGCAGTTCTTC. Encoded protein: CASSYQPKGANEQFF.

The J gene is TRBJ2-7, the V gene TRBV27, with 9 bases aligning to TRBD2. With 8 bases clipped from V and 2 bases from J, the junction kept 7 bases outside the gene matches. Germline V gives CDR1 MNHEY, CDR2 SMNVEV (reference sequence). The CDR3 spans 14 residues. CDR3 coding DNA: TGTGCCAGCGGACGACTAGCGGTTCCCTACGAGCAGTACTTC. Amino acid sequence: CASGRLAVPYEQYF.

This chain joins TRBV5-1 and TRBJ2-5, with 9 bases that match TRBD2. V lost 0 bases, J lost 5 bases, and 5 bases stayed unmatched. The germline CDR1 and CDR2 sequences are SGHRS and YFSETQ. This CDR3 has 15 residues. CDR3 in amino acids: CASSLVTSGRETQYF. CDR3 in DNA: TGCGCCAGCAGCTTGGTTACTAGCGGGCGGGAGACCCAGTACTTC.

The gene calls are TRBV28 and TRBJ1-2; 8 bases are a match to TRBD1. Losses at the gene ends were 6 bases for V and 4 bases for J; bases not matched to a gene: 10. The CDR3 has 15 residues. Per germline, CDR1 MDHEN and CDR2 SYDVKM. The DNA for the CDR3 is TGTGCCAGCAGCTCCCGTACAGGGGGTGGCTATGGCTACACCTTC. Translation: CASSSRTGGGYGYTF.

V is TRBV2 and J is TRBJ2-7, with 8 bases lining up with TRBD1. V was clipped by 5 bases and J by 2 bases; unmatched bases: 5. The CDR3 runs 14 residues. CDR1 and CDR2 (germline): SNHLY, FYNNEI. The CDR3 reads CASSRQGKTYEQYF. DNA of the CDR3: TGTGCCAGCAGTAGACAGGGGAAGACCTACGAGCAGTACTTC.

The chain uses TRBV7-8 and TRBJ2-1, with a weak D call TRBD1 (5 bases). CDR3 length: 12 amino acids. Germline CDR1 is SGHVS and CDR2 is FQNEAQ. Trimming pared 5 bases from V and 5 bases from J, leaving 7 bases between. The CDR3 region is CASSTRDNEQFF. DNA of the CDR3: TGTGCCAGCAGCACCAGGGACAATGAGCAGTTCTTC.

V is TRBV4-1 and J is TRBJ2-5, with 11 bases identical to TRBD2. Germline lookup yields CDR1 MGHRA and CDR2 YSYEKL. Trimming at V came to 2 bases and at J to 3 bases, leaving 8 bases not matched to a gene. The CDR3 has 17 residues. CDR3 DNA: TGCGCCAGCAGCCAACTTGGGGTAGCGGGAGGGGAAGAGACCCAGTACTTC. Translating it yields CASSQLGVAGGEETQYF.

The CDR3 region is CASNPLAGHYEQYF. The CDR3 DNA sequence: TGCGCCAGCAATCCCCTAGCGGGCCACTACGAGCAGTACTTC. The genes are TRBV5-1 and TRBJ2-7; 8 bases match TRBD2. This CDR3 has 14 residues. Germline V gene sequence: CDR1 SGHRS, CDR2 YFSETQ. With V trimmed by 6 bases and J by 3 bases, 8 bases remained unmatched.

The chain employs TRBV5-1 and TRBJ2-7, with a tentative D call TRBD2 (5 bases). Germline V CDR1 and CDR2: SGHRS, YFSETQ. The ends were cut back, 2 bases at V and 9 bases at J, with 27 bases in the middle. The CDR3 has 17 residues. The CDR3 loop reads CASSFCAGRIGISGQYF. In DNA, the CDR3 is TGCGCCAGCAGCTTTTGTGCTGGACGGATCGGGATCTCCGGGCAGTACTTC.

The gene calls are TRBV5-4 and TRBJ2-7; D perhaps matches TRBD2 (5 bases). V lost 3 bases to trimming and J lost 2 bases, with 12 bases between them. The CDR3 is 14 amino acids. Germline lookup yields CDR1 SGHNT and CDR2 YYREEE (reference sequence). DNA for the CDR3: TGTGCCAGCAGCTCGCGGACTGGTCCCTACGAGCAGTACTTC. The encoded protein is CASSSRTGPYEQYF. Based on the CDR3 plus reference TRBV5-4 and TRBJ2-7, the full variable domain is ETGVTQSPTHLIKTRGQQVTLRCSSQSGHNTVSWYQQALGQGPQFIFQYYREEENGRGNFPPRFSGLQFPNYSSELNVNALELDDSALYLCASSSRTGPYEQYFGPGTRLTVT.

The chain is built from TRBV7-8 and TRBJ2-2; D gene ambiguous. The CDR3 runs to 14 residues. The V end was cut by 5 bases, the J end by 0 bases, with 7 bases between. Germline CDR1 is SGHVS and CDR2 is FQNEAQ. CDR3 amino acids: CASSNKPNTGELFF. The CDR3 coding sequence is TGTGCCAGCAGCAACAAACCGAACACCGGGGAGCTGTTTTTT.

The chain is built from TRBV6-5 and TRBJ1-2; D is ambiguous. This CDR3 region has 13 residues. Germline CDR1 is MNHEY and CDR2 is SVGAGI. The ends were cut back, 2 bases at V and 4 bases at J, with 8 bases in the middle. CDR3 DNA sequence: TGTGCCAGCAGTTACAGTCGGGGCTATGGCTACACCTTC. This gives the protein CASSYSRGYGYTF.

The chain carries TRBV5-1 and TRBJ1-4, with 8 bases matching TRBD1. Trimming cost V 0 bases and J 8 bases; bases outside gene matches: 6. This CDR3 spans 15 amino acids. The germline V gene has CDR1 SGHRS and CDR2 YFSETQ. The CDR3 reads CASSLETGVGEKLFF. The DNA of the CDR3 is TGCGCCAGCAGCTTGGAGACAGGGGTTGGCGAAAAACTGTTTTTT.